This entry lists 31 T cell receptor beta chains sequenced from one sample in a study of blood T cell repertoires in COVID-19. Clones were read by immunoSEQ multiplex PCR, and TCRdb kept only the in-frame ones, dropping some. This table has about 100,000 clones, around 90% appearing once. Source material: peripheral blood. These receptors all come from a man between 40 and 49 years old with active or convalescent COVID-19.

The chain joins TRBV24-1 to TRBJ2-1; no definite D call. From germline, CDR1 is KGHDR and CDR2 SFDVKD. Trimming cost V 4 bases and J 2 bases, with 11 bases left between them. This CDR3 has 15 amino acids. Written as DNA, the CDR3 is TGTGCCACCAGTGAATCAGTGGGCCCCTACAATGAGCAGTTCTTC. Translation: CATSESVGPYNEQFF.

V gene TRBV2 combines with J gene TRBJ2-5, with a possible D match to TRBD1 (6 bases). This CDR3 contains 15 residues. Per the germline V gene, CDR1 is SNHLY and CDR2 is FYNNEI. The ends were cut back, 5 bases at V and 4 bases at J, with 17 bases in the middle. CDR3 sequence (DNA): TGTGCCAGCAGTTTACAGGGCTGGGGTGGAGAGACCCAGTACTTC. Encoded protein: CASSLQGWGGETQYF.

The chain recombines TRBV2 with TRBJ1-1; TRBD1 matches 8 bases. Germline lookup yields CDR1 SNHLY and CDR2 FYNNEI. The CDR3 has 14 residues. The V and J ends lost 8 bases and 0 bases, in that order; junction bases with no gene match: 5. The CDR3 is CASGPDRVNTEAFF. Written as DNA, the CDR3 is TGTGCCAGCGGGCCGGACAGGGTGAACACTGAAGCTTTCTTT.

This chain connects TRBV9 to TRBJ2-1, with TRBD2 identical over 7 bases. The CDR3 is 16 amino acids. Germline trimming cut 4 bases from V and 6 bases from J; bases unmatched to any gene: 13. Germline V gives CDR1 SGDLS, CDR2 YYNGEE. The CDR3, as DNA: TGTGCCAGCAGCCCTAGTGGGGGAGGGATTGGCAATGAGCAGTTCTTC. Translation gives CASSPSGGGIGNEQFF.

This clone came up once. This chain links TRBV5-1 with TRBJ2-7, with no clear D. The V end lost 2 bases, the J end lost 2 bases, and 11 bases lay between the germline ends. The CDR3 is made up of 14 amino acids. The germline V gene has CDR1 SGHRS and CDR2 YFSETQ. In DNA form, the CDR3 reads TGCGCCAGCAGCTTAAAACAGATCCCCTACGAGCAGTACTTC. Its translation is CASSLKQIPYEQYF.

The chain employs TRBV6-6 and TRBJ1-2, with D possibly being TRBD1 (5 bases). The germline V gene encodes CDR1 MNHNY and CDR2 SVGAGI (reference sequence). The CDR3 covers 13 residues. The V and J ends lost 7 bases and 0 bases respectively, with 9 bases between them. The CDR3 coding sequence is TGTGCCAGCAAACAGGCGTCTAACTATGGCTACACCTTC. It codes for CASKQASNYGYTF.

This clone has just one count. V usage is TRBV6-1 and J usage is TRBJ2-5; possible D gene TRBD2, 6 bases. The CDR3 is 14 residues long. Trimming shortened V by 3 bases and J by 4 bases, and 12 bases separated the two germline ends. Germline V gene data show CDR1 as MNHNS and CDR2 as SASEGT. The CDR3 loop is CASSDPRRGETQYF. The CDR3, as DNA: TGTGCCAGCAGTGACCCACGGCGGGGAGAGACCCAGTACTTC.

The DNA for the CDR3 is TGTGCCAGCAGCTCGGGGGGACAGGGGGCCTCTCTAAACTATGGCTACACCTTC. Its protein is CASSSGGQGASLNYGYTF. The chain carries TRBV7-2 and TRBJ1-2; the match to TRBD1 covers 12 bases. Germline CDR1 is SGHTA and CDR2 is FQGNSA. The CDR3 spans 18 residues. After removal of 4 bases from V and 2 bases from J, the junction contained 11 bases not matched to a gene. The whole variable domain, remainder taken from reference TRBV7-2 and TRBJ1-2, is GAGVSQSPSNKVTEKGKDVELRCDPISGHTALYWYRQSLGQGLEFLIYFQGNSAPDKSGLPSDRFSAERTGGSVSTLTIQRTQQEDSAVYLCASSSGGQGASLNYGYTFGSGTRLTVV.

The rearrangement links TRBV10-3 to TRBJ1-2; maybe TRBD1 (5 bases). V was trimmed by 3 bases and J by 7 bases, leaving 12 bases between them. Germline V lookup: CDR1 ENHRY, CDR2 SYGVKD. The CDR3 extends over 13 amino acids. The DNA of the CDR3 is TGTGCCATCAGTGAAGACGGGACTTCTGGCTACACCTTC. It encodes CAISEDGTSGYTF.

The gene calls are TRBV6-5 and TRBJ2-7, with 9 bases fitting TRBD2. CDR1 is MNHEY, CDR2 SVGAGI, per germline. There are 15 residues in the CDR3. V lost 7 bases and J lost 0; bases outside the gene matches: 7. CDR3 region: CASNLRTSVSYEQYF. CDR3 DNA sequence: TGTGCCAGCAATCTCAGGACTAGCGTCTCCTACGAGCAGTACTTC.

This chain joins TRBV5-1 and TRBJ1-2, with 7 nucleotides matching TRBD1. V trimming: 3 bases; J trimming: 8 bases; junction bases outside the gene matches: 7. The CDR3 runs 13 residues. Looked up from germline, CDR1 is SGHRS and CDR2 is YFSETQ. The CDR3 DNA is TGCGCCAGCAGCTCGGACAGGTTTGGCGGCTACACCTTC. This translates into CASSSDRFGGYTF.

The CDR3 nucleotides read TGTGCCAGCTCACCAGCGACTAGCAACAATGAGCAGTTCTTC. As protein: CASSPATSNNEQFF. The chain links TRBV18 to TRBJ2-1; 7 nucleotides align to TRBD2. This CDR3 has 14 amino acids. V lost 2 bases, J lost 5 bases, and 3 bases stayed unmatched. CDR1 is KGHSH, CDR2 LQKENI, per germline. The complete variable domain, with remaining parts taken from reference TRBV18 and TRBJ2-1, reads NAGVMQNPRHLVRRRGQEARLRCSPMKGHSHVYWYRQLPEEGLKFMVYLQKENIIDESGMPKERFSAEFPKEGPSILRIQQVVRGDSAAYFCASSPATSNNEQFFGPGTRLTVL.

The V call is TRBV28, the J call TRBJ2-4; a possible D gene is TRBD2 (6 bases). There are 15 residues in the CDR3. Per germline, CDR1 MDHEN and CDR2 SYDVKM. The germline V and J ends were trimmed by 3 bases and 6 bases, with 15 bases remaining between them. The CDR3 bases are TGTGCCAGCAGTTTGGGACTCAAGCTAGGAAACATTCAGTACTTC. As protein: CASSLGLKLGNIQYF.

A single count supports this clone. The chain is built from TRBV10-1 and TRBJ1-2; the D gene is possibly TRBD1 (5 bases). This CDR3 has 13 amino acids. Trimming pared 5 bases from V and 4 bases from J, leaving 11 bases between. Germline V gene lookup returns CDR1 WNHNN and CDR2 SYGVQD (reference sequence). As DNA, the CDR3 is TGCGCCAGCAGTAAAGACAGCGCCTATGGCTACACCTTC. It yields the protein CASSKDSAYGYTF.

CDR3 coding DNA: TGTGCCAGCAGTCCTCGACAGGGCTTCGCGAACACCGGGGAGCTGTTTTTT. It is translated as CASSPRQGFANTGELFF. The V call is TRBV5-4, the J call TRBJ2-2, with 7 bases that match TRBD1. This CDR3 contains 17 residues. Germline V gene data show CDR1 as SGHNT and CDR2 as YYREEE (reference sequence). The J segment lost 0 bases and the V segment lost 5 bases, leaving 10 bases of the junction unmatched.

Only one count was recorded for this clone. V usage is TRBV15 and J usage is TRBJ2-6; tentatively, D is TRBD1 (8 bases). The V end was cut by 5 bases, the J end by 1 base, with 21 bases between. The CDR3 loop spans 19 amino acids. CDR1 LNHNV and CDR2 YYDKDF come from the germline V gene (reference sequence). The DNA for the CDR3 is TGTGCCACCAGCGGGGGGGCGGGACAGGCACCTTCTGGGGCCAACGTCCTGACTTTC. Translation gives CATSGGAGQAPSGANVLTF.

This clone was seen a handful of times. The genes are TRBV28 and TRBJ1-2, with a weak D call TRBD1 (5 bases). Trimming pared 5 bases from V and 3 bases from J, leaving 10 bases between. The CDR3 spans 13 residues. Germline values: CDR1 MDHEN, CDR2 SYDVKM. In DNA form, the CDR3 reads TGTGCCAGCAGTCGGTTCAGGGACTATGGCTACACCTTC. This encodes CASSRFRDYGYTF.

The genes are TRBV19 and TRBJ1-1, with TRBD1 matching 8 bases. The CDR3 loop spans 14 amino acids. V lost 5 bases and J lost 5; bases outside the gene matches: 7. CDR1 is LNHDA, CDR2 SQIVND, per germline (reference sequence). CDR3 sequence (DNA): TGTGCCAGTAGTCCACGGACAGGGTGGACTGAAGCTTTCTTT. Its translation: CASSPRTGWTEAFF.

The V gene is TRBV9, the J gene TRBJ2-1; maybe TRBD2 (5 bases). Trimming took 0 bases from V and 10 from J, leaving 8 bases between them. The germline V gene has CDR1 SGDLS and CDR2 YYNGEE. The CDR3 runs to 12 residues. CDR3 sequence: CASSVESGEQFF. The CDR3 bases are TGTGCCAGCAGCGTAGAGAGCGGCGAGCAGTTCTTC.

J is TRBJ2-3 and V is TRBV4-3; 7 nucleotides line up with TRBD2. Germline assignment: CDR1 LGHNA and CDR2 YSLEER. CDR3 size: 16 residues. V lost 0 bases to trimming and J lost 2 bases; unmatched junction nucleotides: 5. The CDR3 bases are TGCGCCAGCAGCCAAGAGACAAGCGGGAACACAGATACGCAGTATTTT. Its translation: CASSQETSGNTDTQYF.

The chain combines TRBV7-6 with TRBJ1-5; 10 bases are a match to TRBD1. The CDR3 runs 16 residues. V gave up 1 base and J gave up 2 bases; unmatched junction bases: 2. CDR1 SGHVS and CDR2 FNYEAQ come from the germline V gene. DNA for the CDR3: TGTGCCAGCAGCTTAGGGGGGACAGGGGGCAATCAGCCCCAGCATTTT. This encodes CASSLGGTGGNQPQHF.

This chain uses TRBV4-2 with TRBJ1-6, with D perhaps matching TRBD1 (5 bases). V lost 0 bases and J lost 10, with 10 bases in between. Germline CDR1 is LGHNA and CDR2 is YNFKEQ. CDR3 length: 14 amino acids. This chain's CDR3 is CASSQEGGESPLHF. Here the CDR3 DNA reads TGTGCCAGCAGCCAAGAGGGGGGAGAATCACCCCTCCACTTT.

The CDR3 reads CASRGAGSSPLHF. The CDR3 DNA is TGTGCCAGCAGGGGGGCAGGGAGTTCACCCCTCCACTTT. The V call is TRBV11-2, the J call TRBJ1-6, with D possibly TRBD1 on 6 matching bases. The CDR3 covers 13 residues. Trimming cost V 6 bases and J 9 bases, with 12 bases left between them. In germline, CDR1 is SGHAT, CDR2 FQNNGV. Variable domain in full (rest from reference TRBV11-2 and TRBJ1-6): EAGVAQSPRYKIIEKRQSVAFWCNPISGHATLYWYQQILGQGPKLLIQFQNNGVVDDSQLPKDRFSAERLKGVDSTLKIQPAKLEDSAVYLCASRGAGSSPLHFGNGTRLTVT.

V gene TRBV30 combines with J gene TRBJ1-2, with TRBD1 matching over 8 bases. The CDR3 is made up of 14 amino acids. The germline V gene has CDR1 GTSNPN and CDR2 SVGIG (reference sequence). The junction had 11 bases not matched to a gene; V was cut back by 5 bases and J by 6 bases. CDR3 coding DNA: TGTGCCTGGGACCCCGGACAGGGAGGAGATGGCTACACCTTC. Protein sequence: CAWDPGQGGDGYTF. Full variable domain (outside the CDR3, taken from reference TRBV30 and TRBJ1-2): SQTIHQWPATLVQPVGSPLSLECTVEGTSNPNLYWYRQAAGRGLQLLFYSVGIGQISSEVPQNLSASRPQDRQFILSSKKLLLSDSGFYLCAWDPGQGGDGYTFGSGTRLTVV.

The CDR3 DNA reads TGTGCCAGCAGCCTCTCCGACGGGTATAATTCACCCCTCCACTTT. The encoded protein is CASSLSDGYNSPLHF. This chain connects TRBV9 to TRBJ1-6, with D uncertain. Germline loops: CDR1 SGDLS, CDR2 YYNGEE. The CDR3 is 15 amino acids. V lost 4 bases, J lost 4 bases, and 12 bases lay in between.

This chain connects TRBV6-5 to TRBJ1-1; tentatively, D is TRBD1 (5 bases). Trimming took off 1 base at V and 8 bases at J, with 5 bases between the two ends. The CDR3 length is 11 residues. Per germline, CDR1 MNHEY and CDR2 SVGAGI. In nucleotides, the CDR3 is TGTGCCAGCAGTTACTGGACAGAAGCTTTCTTT. It translates to CASSYWTEAFF.

The chain employs TRBV30 and TRBJ1-1, with D unresolved. CDR1 is GTSNPN and CDR2 is SVGIG in the germline V gene (reference sequence). V was clipped by 2 bases and J by 6 bases, with 10 bases between them. The CDR3 loop spans 12 amino acids. The CDR3 DNA follows: TGTGCCTGGAGTCCCCAGGTCTCTGAAGCTTTCTTT. It translates to CAWSPQVSEAFF.

The chain combines TRBV2 with TRBJ2-7, with 7 bases lining up with TRBD2. After removal of 5 bases from V and 5 bases from J, the junction contained 9 bases not matched to a gene. Germline-derived CDR1 and CDR2 are SNHLY and FYNNEI. The CDR3 is made up of 14 amino acids. The chain's CDR3 is CASSPRTSSNEQYF. The CDR3, as DNA: TGTGCCAGCAGTCCTCGGACTAGTAGTAACGAGCAGTACTTC.

The gene calls are TRBV21-1 and TRBJ2-1; the D call of TRBD2 is as the table states it, not checked on the DNA. TRBV21-1 has pseudogene status. This CDR3 is 19 amino acids long. This CDR3 reads CASSKGGSGTSGAGVEQFF. The CDR3 bases are TGTGCCAGCAGCAAAGGAGGCTCCGGGACTAGCGGAGCGGGGGTTGAGCAGTTCTTC.

The chain couples TRBV4-3 to TRBJ2-7; tentative D call: TRBD1 (6 bases). The CDR3 consists of 15 residues. CDR1 and CDR2 (germline): LGHNA, YSLEER. V lost 6 bases and J lost 1, with 16 bases in between. DNA of the CDR3: TGCGCCAGCAGTCCCCCCAGGGGACGGTCCTACGAGCAGTACTTC. It translates to CASSPPRGRSYEQYF.

This clone was found once. The chain has TRBV5-1 and TRBJ1-4; possible D gene TRBD1, 6 bases. The CDR3 has 14 residues. Germline-derived CDR1 and CDR2 are SGHRS and YFSETQ. Trimming cost V 0 bases and J 4 bases, with 7 bases left between them. CDR3 sequence: CASSLAGVNEKLFF. The CDR3 DNA sequence: TGCGCCAGCAGCTTGGCAGGGGTTAATGAAAAACTGTTTTTT.